A single sample gave rise to the 28 T cell receptor beta chains below, sequenced in a study of blood T cell repertoires in COVID-19. Profiling relied on immunoSEQ multiplex PCR, and the TCRdb table lists in-frame clones only, not all of them. The sample carries roughly 200,000 clones, roughly 85% recorded once. Material: PBMCs or T cells enriched from blood (not recorded which). The source of these receptors is a man aged 35 to 55 who had recovered from COVID-19.

V usage is TRBV5-5 and J usage is TRBJ2-3; 7 bases map to TRBD2. CDR3 length: 15 residues. The junction had 5 bases not matched to a gene; V was cut back by 2 bases and J by 2 bases. Germline assignment: CDR1 SGHKS and CDR2 YYEKEE (reference sequence). The CDR3 sequence is CASSFGEGTTDTQYF. DNA for the CDR3: TGTGCCAGCAGCTTTGGGGAGGGAACCACAGATACGCAGTATTTT.

There are a few counts of this clone. The chain has TRBV11-2 and TRBJ1-6; D is unresolved. The CDR3 sequence is 16 residues long. Germline V lookup: CDR1 SGHAT, CDR2 FQNNGV. The V end was cut by 1 base, the J end by 7 bases, with 14 bases between. CDR3 in DNA: TGTGCCAGCAGCTTAGTAACGGGTGCTCTCAATTCACCCCTCCACTTT. Protein product: CASSLVTGALNSPLHF.

This clone was recorded once. The DNA of the CDR3 is TGTGCCAGCAGCCAAGATCTTGGACTAGCTATAGGCGAGCAGTACTTC. Protein: CASSQDLGLAIGEQYF. The chain is built from TRBV4-2 and TRBJ2-7; TRBD2 aligns across 8 bases. The germline gives CDR1 LGHNA, CDR2 YNFKEQ. The CDR3 is made up of 16 amino acids. The ends lost 0 bases at V and 6 bases at J; junction bases unmatched: 10.

The rearrangement uses TRBV30 and TRBJ2-3; D gene unclear. V shed 5 bases and J shed 3 bases, with 6 bases lying between them. This CDR3 contains 11 residues. Germline CDR1 reads GTSNPN; CDR2 reads SVGIG (reference sequence). CDR3 protein: CAWQITDTQYF. CDR3 in DNA: TGTGCCTGGCAGATTACAGATACGCAGTATTTT.

This rearrangement joins TRBV7-9 to TRBJ2-1; weak D call: TRBD2 (6 bases). Trimming pared 4 bases from V and 6 bases from J, leaving 16 bases between. Per germline, CDR1 SEHNR and CDR2 FQNEAQ (reference sequence). This CDR3 has 15 residues. CDR3 region: CASSSTRLALNEQFF. For the CDR3, the DNA is TGTGCCAGCAGCTCGACTAGGCTGGCCCTCAATGAGCAGTTCTTC.

This rearrangement joins TRBV6-4 to TRBJ2-1; 10 bases align to TRBD2. V dropped 0 bases and J dropped 13; count of bases not matched to a gene: 3. This CDR3 is built from 13 residues. CDR1 and CDR2 from the germline V gene are MRHNA and SNTAGT. The CDR3, as DNA: TGTGCCAGCAGTGACTCCCCTAGCGGGAGTCAGTTCTTC. As protein: CASSDSPSGSQFF.

This chain connects TRBV12-3 or TRBV12-4 to TRBJ1-5; D remains unclear. The CDR3 is 12 amino acids. V gave up 5 bases and J gave up 10 bases, with 12 bases separating them. This CDR3 reads CASSPLASPQHF. The DNA for the CDR3 is TGTGCCAGCAGTCCCCTAGCAAGCCCCCAGCATTTT.

V is TRBV7-3 and J is TRBJ2-2; 7 bases are a match to TRBD1. Trimming cost V 1 base and J 2 bases; bases outside gene matches: 4. The CDR3 covers 16 residues. The germline gives CDR1 SGHTA, CDR2 FQGTGA. The CDR3 region has the DNA TGTGCCAGCAGCTTAATAGGGACAGATAACACCGGGGAGCTGTTTTTT. Its translation: CASSLIGTDNTGELFF. Together with reference TRBV7-3 and TRBJ2-2, the CDR3 gives the full variable domain: GAGVSQTPSNKVTEKGKYVELRCDPISGHTALYWYRQSLGQGPEFLIYFQGTGAADDSGLPNDRFFAVRPEGSVSTLKIQRTERGDSAVYLCASSLIGTDNTGELFFGEGSRLTVL.

This sequence joins TRBV4-2 and TRBJ2-2; no clear D. The V end was cut by 4 bases, the J end by 4 bases, with 10 bases between. From germline, CDR1 is LGHNA and CDR2 YNFKEQ. The length of the CDR3 is 14 residues. Here the CDR3 reads CASSLVYSTGELFF. The CDR3 DNA reads TGTGCCAGCAGCCTTGTGTACTCCACCGGGGAGCTGTTTTTT.

This chain joins TRBV19 and TRBJ1-6; D uncertain. The germline CDR1 and CDR2 sequences are LNHDA and SQIVND (reference sequence). With 4 bases removed from V and 5 bases from J, the gap between germline ends came to 15 bases. This CDR3 is built from 16 residues. DNA of the CDR3: TGTGCCAGTAGTAATAGGCGGCTTTCCAATAATTCACCCCTCCACTTT. It translates to CASSNRRLSNNSPLHF.

The chain carries TRBV9 and TRBJ1-3; TRBD1 aligns across 8 bases. The trim removed 0 bases at V and 7 bases at J, leaving 3 bases unmatched. Germline V gene data show CDR1 as SGDLS and CDR2 as YYNGEE. The CDR3 spans 14 residues. In DNA form, the CDR3 reads TGTGCCAGCAGCGTAGGGACAGGGCTGAACACCATATATTTT. It codes for CASSVGTGLNTIYF.

The chain joins TRBV28 to TRBJ1-1, with D possibly matching TRBD1 (5 bases). Germline V lookup: CDR1 MDHEN, CDR2 SYDVKM. CDR3 length: 14 residues. With 4 bases removed from V and 0 bases from J, the gap between germline ends came to 9 bases. DNA of the CDR3: TGTGCCAGCAGTTGGGGGAGGATGAACACTGAAGCTTTCTTT. This gives the protein CASSWGRMNTEAFF.

The chain is built from TRBV7-2 and TRBJ1-2; D uncertain. The V end lost 1 base, the J end lost 4 bases, and 13 bases lay between the germline ends. This CDR3 comprises 15 residues. Germline assignment: CDR1 SGHTA and CDR2 FQGNSA. The CDR3 DNA sequence: TGTGCCAGCAGCTTAGGCGCCCAGGCCCTCTATGGCTACACCTTC. Residues: CASSLGAQALYGYTF. Full variable domain (remainder filled in from reference TRBV7-2 and TRBJ1-2): GAGVSQSPSNKVTEKGKDVELRCDPISGHTALYWYRQSLGQGLEFLIYFQGNSAPDKSGLPSDRFSAERTGGSVSTLTIQRTQQEDSAVYLCASSLGAQALYGYTFGSGTRLTVV.

V and J are TRBV5-5 and TRBJ2-2; TRBD1 matches at 9 bases. This CDR3 is 16 amino acids long. Trimming removed 3 bases from V and 0 bases from J; junction bases left unmatched: 3. The germline V gene has CDR1 SGHKS and CDR2 YYEKEE (reference sequence). The CDR3 reads CASSSGQGANTGELFF. The CDR3 DNA sequence: TGTGCCAGCAGCTCGGGACAGGGTGCGAACACCGGGGAGCTGTTTTTT. The full variable domain, in which reference TRBV5-5 and TRBJ2-2 provide the parts outside the CDR3, is DAGVTQSPTHLIKTRGQQVTLRCSPISGHKSVSWYQQVLGQGPQFIFQYYEKEERGRGNFPDRFSARQFPNYSSELNVNALLLGDSALYLCASSSGQGANTGELFFGEGSRLTVL.

The gene calls are TRBV5-1 and TRBJ2-3, with TRBD2 matching over 8 bases. In germline, CDR1 is SGHRS, CDR2 YFSETQ. The CDR3 runs 15 residues. After removal of 6 bases from V and 2 bases from J, the junction contained 8 bases not matched to a gene. In DNA form, the CDR3 reads TGCGCCAGCACCCCTAGCGGGCCCTTCACAGATACGCAGTATTTT. Amino acids: CASTPSGPFTDTQYF.

Comment on this clone: Sequence at one end of the junction differs from germline and may be a read error. The DNA of the CDR3 is TGTGCCAGCAGCCTAACCCCGGGACTACAATACAATGAGCAGTTCTTC. Encoded protein: CASSLTPGLQYNEQFF. The chain carries TRBV7-3 and TRBJ2-1; 7 nucleotides match TRBD2. This CDR3 has 16 amino acids. CDR1 is SGHTA and CDR2 is FQGTGA in the germline V gene.

The J gene is TRBJ1-2, the V gene TRBV30; 8 bases map to TRBD1. The V gene end was trimmed by 4 bases and the J gene end by 8 bases; junction bases not matched to a gene: 9. The CDR3 sequence is 13 residues long. Germline V CDR1 and CDR2: GTSNPN, SVGIG (reference sequence). In DNA form, the CDR3 reads TGTGCCTGGACCCGGACAGGGTCGGGGGGCTACACCTTC. This codes for CAWTRTGSGGYTF.

This clone was seen only once. V is TRBV2 and J is TRBJ1-5, with D unresolved. Trimming pared 3 bases from V and 6 bases from J, leaving 12 bases between. This CDR3 comprises 14 residues. CDR1 and CDR2 from the germline V gene are SNHLY and FYNNEI. CDR3 in amino acids: CASSERQYPQPQHF. The CDR3 nucleotides read TGTGCCAGCAGTGAGAGGCAGTATCCTCAGCCCCAGCATTTT.

The chain links TRBV7-9 to TRBJ1-1; unclear D gene. Deletions cut 2 bases from V and 1 base from J, with 14 bases between. Germline V gives CDR1 SEHNR, CDR2 FQNEAQ (reference sequence). The CDR3 totals 16 residues. CDR3: CASSLWISDSNTEAFF. The CDR3, as DNA: TGTGCCAGCAGCTTATGGATATCAGACTCGAACACTGAAGCTTTCTTT.

CDR3 nucleotide sequence: TGTGCCAGCAGCCCTCAGGTGAAATTTGGCGGGGAGCTGTTTTTT. It encodes CASSPQVKFGGELFF. The chain has TRBV7-2 and TRBJ2-2, with D hard to call. CDR3 length equals 15 residues. Per germline, CDR1 SGHTA and CDR2 FQGNSA. V was shortened by 5 bases and J by 7 bases, with 17 bases between the two germline ends.

Concerning this clone: Other DNA sequences in this specimen translate into the identical CDR3. The genes are TRBV5-1 and TRBJ1-5, with a tentative D call TRBD1 (6 bases). V lost 0 bases and J 6 bases, leaving 7 bases between the germline ends. CDR3 size: 13 residues. Germline V gene data show CDR1 as SGHRS and CDR2 as YFSETQ. CDR3 bases: TGCGCCAGCAGCTTGGAAGGGGGTCAGCCCCAGCATTTT. It is translated as CASSLEGGQPQHF.

This chain uses TRBV30 with TRBJ2-7, with D perhaps TRBD2 (6 bases). V was clipped by 6 bases and J by 0 bases, with 15 bases between them. Germline V gene data show CDR1 as GTSNPN and CDR2 as SVGIG (reference sequence). The CDR3 is 14 residues long. CDR3: CACKALGSSYEQYF. In DNA, the CDR3 is TGTGCCTGTAAGGCTCTCGGGAGCTCCTACGAGCAGTACTTC.

This chain joins TRBV28 and TRBJ2-3; D is undetermined. V lost 2 bases and J lost 2, with 5 bases in between. The CDR3 runs 13 residues. Germline V gene data show CDR1 as MDHEN and CDR2 as SYDVKM. The CDR3 region has the DNA TGTGCCAGCAGTTTACTGTCCACAGATACGCAGTATTTT. Its translation is CASSLLSTDTQYF.

The rearrangement uses TRBV19 and TRBJ1-5; TRBD1 agrees at 8 bases. The length of the CDR3 is 15 residues. The germline CDR1 and CDR2 sequences are LNHDA and SQIVND (reference sequence). The ends lost 5 bases at V and 4 bases at J; junction bases unmatched: 7. CDR3 in amino acids: CASSQDRVGNQPQHF. DNA of the CDR3: TGTGCCAGTAGTCAGGACAGGGTCGGGAATCAGCCCCAGCATTTT.

The rearrangement joins TRBV2 to TRBJ1-6; D possibly corresponds to TRBD1 (5 bases). Germline CDR1 SNHLY, CDR2 FYNNEI. Trimming shortened V by 6 bases and J by 10 bases, and 19 bases separated the two germline ends. The length of the CDR3 is 15 residues. For the CDR3, the DNA is TGTGCCAGCAGGCTAGAGGACATTTTCGGATCACCCCTCCACTTT. Protein product: CASRLEDIFGSPLHF. The entire variable domain, with the rest obtained from reference TRBV2 and TRBJ1-6, is as follows: EPEVTQTPSHQVTQMGQEVILRCVPISNHLYFYWYRQILGQKVEFLVSFYNNEISEKSEIFDDQFSVERPDGSNFTLKIRSTKLEDSAMYFCASRLEDIFGSPLHFGNGTRLTVT.

The chain joins TRBV9 to TRBJ1-2, with TRBD1 matching over 9 bases. V gave up 0 bases and J gave up 8 bases; unmatched junction bases: 11. Germline values: CDR1 SGDLS, CDR2 YYNGEE. The length of the CDR3 is 16 residues. The CDR3: CASSVARTGEIRGYTF. CDR3 in DNA: TGTGCCAGCAGCGTAGCTCGGACAGGGGAAATTCGGGGCTACACCTTC.

The chain carries TRBV11-2 and TRBJ2-4; 8 positions match TRBD2. CDR3 length: 16 residues. Trimming cost V 3 bases and J 0 bases; bases outside gene matches: 4. CDR1 is SGHAT and CDR2 is FQNNGV in the germline V gene. In DNA form, the CDR3 reads TGTGCCAGCAGCTTCAAGCTAGCGGGAGCCAAAAACATTCAGTACTTC. Translated, it gives CASSFKLAGAKNIQYF.

The V and J genes are TRBV5-1 and TRBJ2-3; TRBD2 matches at 8 bases. This CDR3 comprises 16 residues. After removal of 2 bases from V and 2 bases from J, the junction contained 7 bases not matched to a gene. Germline V gives CDR1 SGHRS, CDR2 YFSETQ. The chain's CDR3 is CASSLTVAGYTDTQYF. The CDR3 DNA follows: TGCGCCAGCAGCTTAACCGTAGCGGGGTACACAGATACGCAGTATTTT.